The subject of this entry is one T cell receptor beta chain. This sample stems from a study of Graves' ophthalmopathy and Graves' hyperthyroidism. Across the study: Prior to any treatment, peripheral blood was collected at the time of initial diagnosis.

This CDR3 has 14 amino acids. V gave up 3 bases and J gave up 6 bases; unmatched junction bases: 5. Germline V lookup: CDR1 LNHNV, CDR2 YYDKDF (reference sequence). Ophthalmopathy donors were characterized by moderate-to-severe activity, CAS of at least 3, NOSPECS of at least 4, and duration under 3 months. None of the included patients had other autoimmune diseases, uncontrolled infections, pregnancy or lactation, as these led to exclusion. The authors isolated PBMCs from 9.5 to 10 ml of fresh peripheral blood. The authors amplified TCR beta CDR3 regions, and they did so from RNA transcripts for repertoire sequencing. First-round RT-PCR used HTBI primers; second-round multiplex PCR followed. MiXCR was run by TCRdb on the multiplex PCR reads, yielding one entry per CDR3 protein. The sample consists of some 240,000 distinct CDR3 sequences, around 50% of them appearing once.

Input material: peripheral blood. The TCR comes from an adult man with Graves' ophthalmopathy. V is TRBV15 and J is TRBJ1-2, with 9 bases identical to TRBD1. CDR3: CATSRGQGGDGYTF. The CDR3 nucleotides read TGTGCCACCAGCAGGGGACAGGGAGGGGATGGCTACACCTTC.